What follows are 4 T cell receptor beta chains derived from one specimen sequenced in a study of tumor and adjacent non-tumor tissue in lung cancer. A modified ARM-PCR protocol with three rounds of nested PCR amplified TCRbeta. TCRdb re-called the multiplex PCR reads through MiXCR, storing one row per CDR3 protein. The sample carries nearly 50,000 distinct CDR3 sequences, 60% to 65% recorded once. No cell sorting was done before RNA was extracted from the tissue. Distant lung tissue was collected more than 3 cm away from the tumor edge. What was sequenced was distant non-tumor lung tissue. The receptor source for this set is a woman aged 70-85 years with non-small cell lung cancer.

With regard to this clonotype: A much larger clone is a single base away; this may be a read error. The V and J genes are TRBV28 and TRBJ1-6; tentatively, D is TRBD1 (5 bases). The CDR3 has 15 residues. CDR1 MDHEN and CDR2 SYDVKM come from the germline V gene. The germline V and J ends were trimmed by 8 bases and 5 bases, with 16 bases remaining between them. CDR3 protein: CASGSIGGNNSPLHF. CDR3 in DNA: TGTGCCAGCGGTTCTATCGGGGGTAATAATTCACCCCTCCACTTT.

The genes are TRBV6-2 or TRBV6-3 and TRBJ2-7, with 9 bases fitting TRBD2. This CDR3 has 15 residues. Germline V gene data show CDR1 as MNHEY and CDR2 as SVGEGT. J lost 3 bases, V lost 9 bases, and 12 bases had no gene match. Here the CDR3 DNA reads TGTGCCAGGAGTGGCCTAGAGCGGGAGGACTACGAGCAGTACTTC. It encodes CARSGLEREDYEQYF.

Remarks on this clonotype: Given a much more abundant clone one base away, this may be a read error. The chain uses TRBV5-1 and TRBJ2-3; D not certain. The CDR3 runs 13 residues. Germline V gene data show CDR1 as SGHRS and CDR2 as YFSETQ. The CDR3 DNA reads TGCTCCAGCAGCTTGGGCCCGGGAGATACGCAGTATTTT. Protein product: CSSSLGPGDTQYF.

Note on this clonotype: The junction departs from the called germline gene at one end, perhaps through a read error. The rearrangement joins TRBV4-2 to TRBJ1-5; 11 bases fit TRBD1. Germline loops: CDR1 LGHNA, CDR2 YNFKEQ. CDR3 length: 16 residues. The CDR3 sequence is CASNQGTGGSDQPQHF. In DNA, the CDR3 is TGTGCCAGCAACCAAGGGACAGGGGGAAGCGATCAGCCTCAGCATTTT.